This T cell receptor (beta chain) is from a study of Ad26.COV2.S vaccination and SARS-CoV-2 variants. This clone is a singleton in its sample. Generated by immunoSEQ multiplex PCR, the TCRdb table keeps only in-frame clones and is missing some. This table has more than 300,000 clones, around 84% appearing once. Trimming removed 5 bases from V and 5 bases from J; junction bases left unmatched: 4. Germline lookup yields CDR1 MNHEY and CDR2 SMNVEV (reference sequence). The CDR3 totals 15 residues. As to treatment: 15 to 20 received Ad26.COV2.S at low or high dose, single or two shots; about 5 received placebo; per-sample allocation not given. Sampling happened 63 days after the first vaccine or placebo injection.

The source of this sequence is a person aged 18-60 years who received the Ad26.COV2.S COVID-19 vaccine or a placebo. The material sequenced was peripheral blood, taken in a trial of Ad26.COV2.S vaccine versus placebo. The chain uses TRBV27 and TRBJ1-6, with 9 bases matching TRBD1. This CDR3 reads CASSIQGANNSPLHF. CDR3 nucleotides: TGTGCCAGCAGTATACAGGGGGCTAATAATTCACCCCTCCACTTT.